This T cell receptor beta chain was profiled in a study of human T cells and chemical hapten exposure. The CDR3 totals 12 residues. Per the germline V gene, CDR1 is SEHNR and CDR2 is FQNEAQ (reference sequence). V was pared by 1 base and J by 12 bases, with 10 bases between. This clonotype was observed a handful of times. Per the original data handling: A per-sample median of approximately 87,000 TCRs was observed, with counts ranging from about 20,000 to 750,000. MiXCR was run by TCRdb on the RACE reads, yielding one entry per CDR3 protein. The V and J calls and clone size are TCRdb's, not the authors'. This sample has tens of thousands of distinct CDR3 sequences, with around 12% found just once. The sample's time point: pre-sensitization, week 0. Treatment described: therapeutic diphenylcyclopropenone sensitization with weekly scalp DPC. Unfractionated whole blood yielded the extracted total RNA.

The chain couples TRBV7-9 to TRBJ2-1; possibly TRBD2 for D (5 bases). This material consisted of whole blood, taken in connection with sensitization to the hapten diphenylcyclopropenone (DPC). This clonotype originated in a woman aged 40 to 50 with alopecia areata. Some clones in this sample may be carry-over from other donors' samples. DNA of the CDR3: TGTGCCAGCAGCTTAGGCGACGGAGGGCAGTTCTTC. Encoded protein: CASSLGDGGQFF.